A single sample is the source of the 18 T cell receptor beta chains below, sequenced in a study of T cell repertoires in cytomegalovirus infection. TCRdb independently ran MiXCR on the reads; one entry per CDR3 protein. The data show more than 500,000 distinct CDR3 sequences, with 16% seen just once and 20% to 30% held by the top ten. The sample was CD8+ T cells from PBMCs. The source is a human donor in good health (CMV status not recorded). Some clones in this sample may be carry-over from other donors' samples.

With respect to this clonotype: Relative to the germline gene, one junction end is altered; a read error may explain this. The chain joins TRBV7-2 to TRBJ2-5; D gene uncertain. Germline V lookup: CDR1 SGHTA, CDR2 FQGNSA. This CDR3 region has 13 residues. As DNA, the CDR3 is TGTGCCTGCAGCTTAAATAGTGAAGAGACCCAGTACTTC. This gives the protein CACSLNSEETQYF.

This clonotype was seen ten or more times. The CDR3 region is CASSPGVTDTQYF. DNA for the CDR3: TGTGCCAGCAGCCCAGGGGTCACAGATACGCAGTATTTT. The chain joins TRBV7-3 to TRBJ2-3; the D gene is possibly TRBD1 (6 bases). From germline, CDR1 is SGHTA and CDR2 FQGTGA. Trimming took off 5 bases at V and 2 bases at J, with 8 bases between the two ends. There are 13 residues in the CDR3.

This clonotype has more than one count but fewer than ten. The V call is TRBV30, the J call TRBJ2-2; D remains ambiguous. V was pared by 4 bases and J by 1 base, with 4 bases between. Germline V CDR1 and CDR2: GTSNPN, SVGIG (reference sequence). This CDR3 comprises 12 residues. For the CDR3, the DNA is TGTGCCTGGACCGAGAACACCGGGGAGCTGTTTTTT. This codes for CAWTENTGELFF.

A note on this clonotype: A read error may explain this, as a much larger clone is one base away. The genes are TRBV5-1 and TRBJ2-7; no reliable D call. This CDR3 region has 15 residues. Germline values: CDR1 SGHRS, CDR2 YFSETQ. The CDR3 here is CACSPEDNEAYEQYF. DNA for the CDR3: TGCGCCTGCAGCCCCGAGGATAATGAGGCCTACGAGCAGTACTTC.

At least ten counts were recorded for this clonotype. The DNA of the CDR3 is TGTGCCAGCAGTCAAACAGAGACTCATAGGTTGAACACTGAAGCTTTCTTT. The encoded protein is CASSQTETHRLNTEAFF. The V gene is TRBV7-9, the J gene TRBJ1-1; D call uncertain. Trimming shortened V by 6 bases and J by 0 bases, and 20 bases separated the two germline ends. Per the germline V gene, CDR1 is SEHNR and CDR2 is FQNEAQ (reference sequence). The CDR3 is 17 amino acids.

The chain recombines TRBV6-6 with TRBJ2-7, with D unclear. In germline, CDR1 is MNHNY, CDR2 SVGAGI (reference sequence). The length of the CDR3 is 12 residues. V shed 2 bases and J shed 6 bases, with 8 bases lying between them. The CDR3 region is CASSYGVGEQYF. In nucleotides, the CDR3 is TGTGCCAGCAGTTACGGGGTGGGCGAGCAGTACTTC.

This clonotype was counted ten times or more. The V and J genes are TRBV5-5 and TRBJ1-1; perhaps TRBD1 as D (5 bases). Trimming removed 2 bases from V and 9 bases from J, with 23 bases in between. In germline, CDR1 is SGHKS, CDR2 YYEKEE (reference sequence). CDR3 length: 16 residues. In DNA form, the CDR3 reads TGTGCCAGCAGCTTCGGGGGAGCCCGGGGCGCAACCCAAGCTTTCTTT. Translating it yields CASSFGGARGATQAFF.

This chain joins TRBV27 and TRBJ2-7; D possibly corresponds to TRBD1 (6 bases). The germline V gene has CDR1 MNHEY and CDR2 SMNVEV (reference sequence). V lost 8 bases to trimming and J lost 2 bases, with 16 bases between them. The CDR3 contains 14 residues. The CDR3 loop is CASGGGQFPYEQYF. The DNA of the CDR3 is TGTGCCAGCGGAGGTGGACAGTTCCCCTACGAGCAGTACTTC.

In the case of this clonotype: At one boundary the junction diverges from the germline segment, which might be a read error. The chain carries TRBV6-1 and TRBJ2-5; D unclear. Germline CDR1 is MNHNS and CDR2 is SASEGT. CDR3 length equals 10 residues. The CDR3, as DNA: TGTGCCAGCAGTGAAGTACCGCGTTTGTTC. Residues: CASSEVPRLF.

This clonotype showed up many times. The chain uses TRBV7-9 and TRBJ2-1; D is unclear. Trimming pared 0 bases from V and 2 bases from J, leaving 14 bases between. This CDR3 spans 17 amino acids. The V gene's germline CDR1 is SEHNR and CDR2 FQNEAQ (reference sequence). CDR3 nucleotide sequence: TGTGCCAGCAGCTTAGCGTTATCTCCAGGACCCTACAATGAGCAGTTCTTC. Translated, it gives CASSLALSPGPYNEQFF.

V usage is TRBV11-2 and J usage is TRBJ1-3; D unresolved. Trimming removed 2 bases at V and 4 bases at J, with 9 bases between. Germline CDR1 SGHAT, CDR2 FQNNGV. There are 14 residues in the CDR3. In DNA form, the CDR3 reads TGTGCCAGCAGCTTACTCCGGTTCGGAAACACCATATATTTT. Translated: CASSLLRFGNTIYF.

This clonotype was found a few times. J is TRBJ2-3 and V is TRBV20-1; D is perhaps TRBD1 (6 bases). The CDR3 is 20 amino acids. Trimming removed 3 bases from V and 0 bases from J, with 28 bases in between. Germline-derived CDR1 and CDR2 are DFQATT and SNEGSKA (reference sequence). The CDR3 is CSASTFRDIQQTLSTDTQYF. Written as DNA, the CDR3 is TGCAGTGCTAGTACTTTTCGGGACATCCAACAAACCCTGAGCACAGATACGCAGTATTTT.

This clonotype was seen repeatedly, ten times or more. CDR3 nucleotides: TGTGCCAGCCTCGCGGGAGCGGAGACAGATACGCAGTATTTT. Its translation: CASLAGAETDTQYF. The chain is built from TRBV28 and TRBJ2-3; 7 nucleotides line up with TRBD2. V gave up 8 bases and J gave up 3 bases; unmatched junction bases: 8. The CDR3 has 14 amino acids. CDR1 and CDR2 from the germline V gene are MDHEN and SYDVKM.

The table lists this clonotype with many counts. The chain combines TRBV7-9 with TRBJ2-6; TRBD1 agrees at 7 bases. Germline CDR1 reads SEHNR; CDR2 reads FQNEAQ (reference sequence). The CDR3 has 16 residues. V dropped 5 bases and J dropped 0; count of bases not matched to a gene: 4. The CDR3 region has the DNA TGTGCCAGCAGCCACCGGGACAGCTCTGGGGCCAACGTCCTGACTTTC. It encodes CASSHRDSSGANVLTF.

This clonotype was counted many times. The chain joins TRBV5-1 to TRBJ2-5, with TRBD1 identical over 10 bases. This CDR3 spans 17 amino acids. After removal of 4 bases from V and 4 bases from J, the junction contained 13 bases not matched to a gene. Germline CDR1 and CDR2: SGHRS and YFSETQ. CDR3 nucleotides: TGCGCCAGCAGCGCCGCCGGGACAGGGGCGAGGGTAGAGACCCAGTACTTC. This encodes CASSAAGTGARVETQYF.

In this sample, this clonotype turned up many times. This CDR3 reads CASSLSGRVSEQYF. The DNA for the CDR3 is TGTGCCAGCAGTTTATCTGGTAGGGTGTCCGAGCAGTACTTC. The chain combines TRBV28 with TRBJ2-7; D ambiguous. CDR3 length: 14 amino acids. Germline loops: CDR1 MDHEN, CDR2 SYDVKM. With 1 base removed from V and 6 bases from J, the gap between germline ends came to 13 bases.

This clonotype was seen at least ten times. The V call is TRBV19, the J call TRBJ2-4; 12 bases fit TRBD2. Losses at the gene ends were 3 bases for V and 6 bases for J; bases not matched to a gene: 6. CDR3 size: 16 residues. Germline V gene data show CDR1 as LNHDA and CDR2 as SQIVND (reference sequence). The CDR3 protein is CASSMELAGGGNIQYF. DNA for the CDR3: TGTGCCAGTAGTATGGAACTAGCGGGAGGAGGAAACATTCAGTACTTC.

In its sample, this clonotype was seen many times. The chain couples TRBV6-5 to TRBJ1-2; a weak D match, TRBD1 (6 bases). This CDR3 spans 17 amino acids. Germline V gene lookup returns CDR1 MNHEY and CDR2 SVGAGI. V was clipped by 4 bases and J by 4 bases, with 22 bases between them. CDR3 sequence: CASSSPGGDRGSYGYTF. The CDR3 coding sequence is TGTGCCAGCAGTTCCCCCGGGGGCGACCGGGGATCCTATGGCTACACCTTC.